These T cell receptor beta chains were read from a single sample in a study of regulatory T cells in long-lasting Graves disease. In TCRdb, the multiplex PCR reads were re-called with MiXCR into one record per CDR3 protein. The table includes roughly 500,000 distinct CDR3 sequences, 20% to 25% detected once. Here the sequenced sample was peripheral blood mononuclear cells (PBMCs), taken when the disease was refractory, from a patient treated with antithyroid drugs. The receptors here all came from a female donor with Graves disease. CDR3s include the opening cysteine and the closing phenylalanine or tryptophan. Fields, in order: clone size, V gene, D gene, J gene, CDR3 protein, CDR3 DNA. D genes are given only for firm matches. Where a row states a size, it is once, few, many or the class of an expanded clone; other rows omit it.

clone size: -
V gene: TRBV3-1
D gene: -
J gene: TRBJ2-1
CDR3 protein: CASSQDFGGNEQFF
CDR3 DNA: TGTGCCAGCAGCCAAGATTTTGGAGGCAATGAGCAGTTCTTC

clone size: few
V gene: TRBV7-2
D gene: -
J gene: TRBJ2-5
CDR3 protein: CASSFSGAGETQYF
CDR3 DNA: TGTGCCAGCAGCTTTTCGGGGGCCGGGGAGACCCAGTACTTC

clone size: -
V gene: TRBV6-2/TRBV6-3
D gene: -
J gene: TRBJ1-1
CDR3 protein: CASLVAGRTEAFF
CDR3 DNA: TGTGCCAGTCTGGTTGCCGGGAGGACTGAAGCTTTCTTT

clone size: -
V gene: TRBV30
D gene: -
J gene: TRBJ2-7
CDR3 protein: CAWSATGPRNEQYF
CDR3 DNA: TGTGCCTGGAGTGCGACCGGTCCTAGGAACGAGCAGTACTTC

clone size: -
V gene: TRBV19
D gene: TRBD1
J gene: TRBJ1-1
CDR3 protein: CASSLWTGQGSEAFF
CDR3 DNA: TGTGCCAGTAGTCTCTGGACAGGACAGGGCTCTGAAGCTTTCTTT

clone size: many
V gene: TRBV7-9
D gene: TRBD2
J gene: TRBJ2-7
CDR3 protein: CASSFGTSGSYEQYF
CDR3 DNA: TGTGCCAGCAGCTTCGGGACTAGCGGCTCCTACGAGCAGTACTTC

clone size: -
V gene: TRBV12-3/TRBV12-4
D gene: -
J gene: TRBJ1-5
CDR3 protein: CASGLGQGRRQPQHF
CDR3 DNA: TGTGCCAGCGGTTTAGGGCAGGGGAGACGACAGCCCCAGCATTTT

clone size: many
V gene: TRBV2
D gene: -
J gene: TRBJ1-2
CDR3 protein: CASSEFRRPSGGYTF
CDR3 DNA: TGTGCCAGCAGTGAATTTCGCAGGCCATCGGGGGGCTACACCTTC

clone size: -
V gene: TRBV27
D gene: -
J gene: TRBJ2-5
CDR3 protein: CASRGTDTGLETQYF
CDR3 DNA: TGTGCCAGCAGGGGAACCGACACAGGGCTGGAGACCCAGTACTTC

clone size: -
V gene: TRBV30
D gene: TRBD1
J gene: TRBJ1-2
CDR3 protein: CAWSVNRGLYGYTF
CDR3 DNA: TGTGCCTGGAGTGTTAACAGGGGGCTTTATGGCTACACCTTC

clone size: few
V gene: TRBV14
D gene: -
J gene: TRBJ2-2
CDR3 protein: CASSQEQFSGELFF
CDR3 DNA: TGTGCCAGCAGCCAAGAACAGTTTTCCGGGGAGCTGTTTTTT

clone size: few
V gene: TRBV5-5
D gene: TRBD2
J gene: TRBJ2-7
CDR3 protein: CASSIASGRPSYEQYF
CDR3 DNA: TGTGCCAGCAGCATCGCTAGCGGGAGGCCCTCCTACGAGCAGTACTTC

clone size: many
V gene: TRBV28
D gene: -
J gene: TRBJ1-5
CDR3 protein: CASSLEGGGNQPQHF
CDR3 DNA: TGTGCCAGCAGTTTAGAGGGGGGTGGCAATCAGCCCCAGCATTTT

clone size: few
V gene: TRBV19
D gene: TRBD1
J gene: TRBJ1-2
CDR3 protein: CASTPGQEEGGYTF
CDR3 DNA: TGTGCCAGTACCCCAGGACAGGAAGAGGGTGGCTACACCTTC

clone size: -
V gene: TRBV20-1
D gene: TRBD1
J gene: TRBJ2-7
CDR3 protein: CSAQPLDRESSYEQYF
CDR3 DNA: TGCAGTGCTCAACCTTTGGACAGGGAGAGCTCCTACGAGCAGTACTTC

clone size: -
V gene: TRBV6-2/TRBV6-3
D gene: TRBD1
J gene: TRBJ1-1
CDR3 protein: CASNRDRPNTEAFF
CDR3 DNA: TGTGCCAGCAACCGGGACAGGCCGAACACTGAAGCTTTCTTT

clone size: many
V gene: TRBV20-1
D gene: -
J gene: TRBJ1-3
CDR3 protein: CSASSAAGNTIYF
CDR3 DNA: TGCAGTGCTAGTTCTGCAGCTGGAAACACCATATATTTT

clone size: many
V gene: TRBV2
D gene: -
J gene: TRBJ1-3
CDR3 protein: CASSEMGHYGNTIYF
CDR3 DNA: TGTGCCAGCAGCGAGATGGGACACTATGGAAACACCATATATTTT

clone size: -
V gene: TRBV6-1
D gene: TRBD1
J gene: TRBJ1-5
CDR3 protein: CASSATGGGNQPQHF
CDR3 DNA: TGTGCCAGCAGTGCCACAGGGGGAGGCAATCAGCCCCAGCATTTT

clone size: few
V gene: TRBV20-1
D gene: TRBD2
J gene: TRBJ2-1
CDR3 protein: CSARTGTSGRNEQFF
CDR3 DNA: TGCAGTGCTAGAACCGGGACTAGCGGGAGAAATGAGCAGTTCTTC

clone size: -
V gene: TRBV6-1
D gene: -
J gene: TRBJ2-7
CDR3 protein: CASSPAGQGAYEQYF
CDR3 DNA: TGTGCCAGCAGCCCTGCGGGGCAGGGTGCCTACGAGCAGTACTTC

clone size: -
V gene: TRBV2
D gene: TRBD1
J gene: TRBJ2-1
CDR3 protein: CASSVGTVHYNEQFF
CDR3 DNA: TGTGCCAGCAGCGTTGGGACAGTTCACTACAATGAGCAGTTCTTC

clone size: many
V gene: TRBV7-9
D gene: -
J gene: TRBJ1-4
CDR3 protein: CASSLAVAAGEKLFF
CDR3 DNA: TGTGCCAGCAGCTTAGCTGTTGCTGCTGGTGAAAAACTGTTTTTT

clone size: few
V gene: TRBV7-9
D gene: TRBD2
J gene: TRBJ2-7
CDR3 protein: CASSRKELAVSYEQYF
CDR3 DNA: TGTGCCAGCAGCCGAAAGGAACTAGCGGTCTCCTACGAGCAGTACTTC

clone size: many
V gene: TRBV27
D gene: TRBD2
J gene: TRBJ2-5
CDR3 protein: CASIGTSGRAGEETQYF
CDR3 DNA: TGTGCCAGCATTGGGACTAGCGGGAGGGCGGGAGAGGAGACCCAGTACTTC

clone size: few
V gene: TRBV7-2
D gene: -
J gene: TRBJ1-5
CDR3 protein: CASSLLAFGQPQHF
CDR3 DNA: TGTGCCAGCAGCTTACTAGCGTTTGGTCAGCCCCAGCATTTT

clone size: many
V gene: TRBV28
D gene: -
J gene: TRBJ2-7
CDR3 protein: CASSSRGEGWGAYEQYF
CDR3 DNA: TGTGCCAGCAGTTCCCGTGGCGAGGGCTGGGGGGCCTACGAGCAGTACTTC

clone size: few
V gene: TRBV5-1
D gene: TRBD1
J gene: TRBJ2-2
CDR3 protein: CASNDRGDTGELFF
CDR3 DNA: TGCGCCAGCAACGACAGGGGGGACACCGGGGAGCTGTTTTTT

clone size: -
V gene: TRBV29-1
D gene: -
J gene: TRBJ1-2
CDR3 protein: CSVEDPHRNYGYTF
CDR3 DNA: TGCAGCGTTGAAGATCCCCACAGGAACTATGGCTACACCTTC

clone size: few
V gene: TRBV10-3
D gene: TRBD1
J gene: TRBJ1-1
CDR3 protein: CAISDLGRDREDTEAFF
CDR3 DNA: TGTGCCATCAGTGACCTCGGCCGGGACAGGGAAGACACTGAAGCTTTCTTT

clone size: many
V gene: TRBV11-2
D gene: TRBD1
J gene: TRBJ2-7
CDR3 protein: CASSLPTGIYEQYF
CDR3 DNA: TGTGCCAGCAGCCTCCCGACAGGGATCTACGAGCAGTACTTC

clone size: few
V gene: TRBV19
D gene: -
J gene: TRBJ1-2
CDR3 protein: CASSIDAELYGYTF
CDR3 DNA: TGTGCCAGTAGTATCGACGCTGAGCTCTATGGCTACACCTTC

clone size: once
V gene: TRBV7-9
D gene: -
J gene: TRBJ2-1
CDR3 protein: CASSQTYGADVEQFF
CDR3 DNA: TGTGCCAGCAGCCAAACATACGGGGCTGACGTTGAGCAGTTCTTC

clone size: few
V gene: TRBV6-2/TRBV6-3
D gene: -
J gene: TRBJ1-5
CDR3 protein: CASSDGAGTSNQPQHF
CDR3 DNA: TGTGCCAGCAGTGATGGGGCAGGCACTAGCAATCAGCCCCAGCATTTT

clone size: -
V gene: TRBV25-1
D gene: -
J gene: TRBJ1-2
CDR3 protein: CASSGRDIYNYGYTF
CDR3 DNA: TGTGCCAGCAGTGGGAGGGACATCTATAACTATGGCTACACCTTC

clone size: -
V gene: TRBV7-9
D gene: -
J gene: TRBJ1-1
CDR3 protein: CASSFQGQPGAEAFF
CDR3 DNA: TGTGCCAGCAGCTTTCAGGGACAACCCGGCGCTGAAGCTTTCTTT

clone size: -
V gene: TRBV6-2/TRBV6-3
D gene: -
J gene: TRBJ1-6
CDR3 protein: CASSYSLSGSTPLHF
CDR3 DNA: TGTGCCAGCAGTTACTCGCTGTCTGGGAGTACACCCCTCCACTTT

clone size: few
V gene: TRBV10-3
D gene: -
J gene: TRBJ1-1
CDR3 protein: CAISDGYTEAFF
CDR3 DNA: TGTGCCATCAGTGACGGATACACTGAAGCTTTCTTT

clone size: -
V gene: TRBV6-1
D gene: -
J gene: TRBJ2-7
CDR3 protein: CASSATYIAELSYEQYF
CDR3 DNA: TGTGCCAGCAGTGCAACATATATAGCGGAACTCTCCTACGAGCAGTACTTC

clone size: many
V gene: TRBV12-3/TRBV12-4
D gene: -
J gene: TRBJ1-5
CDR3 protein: CASRLGNQPQHF
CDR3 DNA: TGTGCCAGCAGGTTGGGGAATCAGCCCCAGCATTTT

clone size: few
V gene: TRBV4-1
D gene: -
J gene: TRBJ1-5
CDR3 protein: CASSQEGDQPQHF
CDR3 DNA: TGCGCCAGCAGCCAAGAAGGGGATCAGCCCCAGCATTTT

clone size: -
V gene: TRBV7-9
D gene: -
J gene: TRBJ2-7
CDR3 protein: CASSTRDGEIYEQYF
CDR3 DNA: TGTGCCAGCAGCACCCGGGACGGCGAGATCTACGAGCAGTACTTC

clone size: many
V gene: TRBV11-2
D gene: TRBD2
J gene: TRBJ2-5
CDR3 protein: CASSFVGGGPTEETQYF
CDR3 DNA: TGTGCCAGCAGCTTTGTGGGCGGGGGGCCGACAGAAGAGACCCAGTACTTC

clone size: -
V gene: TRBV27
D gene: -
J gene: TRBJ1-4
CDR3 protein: CASSLCQMENRVEEKLFF
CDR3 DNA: TGTGCCAGCAGTTTATGCCAAATGGAGAACAGGGTAGAAGAAAAACTGTTTTTT

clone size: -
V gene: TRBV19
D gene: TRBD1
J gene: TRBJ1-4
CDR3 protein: CASSWTGVEKLFF
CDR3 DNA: TGTGCCAGTAGTTGGACAGGGGTTGAAAAACTGTTTTTT

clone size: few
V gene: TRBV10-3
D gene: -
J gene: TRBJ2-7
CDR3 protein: CAISAEGMGEQYF
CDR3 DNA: TGTGCCATCAGTGCGGAAGGGATGGGCGAGCAGTACTTC

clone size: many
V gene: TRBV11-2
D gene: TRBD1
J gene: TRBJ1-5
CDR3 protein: CASSLGPGQGEQPQHF
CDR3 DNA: TGTGCCAGCAGCTTAGGCCCTGGACAGGGGGAACAGCCCCAGCATTTT

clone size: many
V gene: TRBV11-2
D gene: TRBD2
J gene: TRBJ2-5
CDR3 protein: CASSLQFSGMETQYF
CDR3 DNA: TGTGCCAGCAGCTTACAATTTAGCGGGATGGAGACCCAGTACTTC

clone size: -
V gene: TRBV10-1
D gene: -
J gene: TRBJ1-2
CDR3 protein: CASSETPDSGYTF
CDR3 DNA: TGCGCCAGCAGTGAGACCCCCGATTCGGGCTACACCTTC

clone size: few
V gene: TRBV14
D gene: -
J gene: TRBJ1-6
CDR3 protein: CASSRAGQSNSPLHF
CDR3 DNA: TGTGCCAGCAGCCGAGCCGGACAGTCTAATTCACCCCTCCACTTT

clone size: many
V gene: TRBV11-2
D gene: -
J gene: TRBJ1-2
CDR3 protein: CASSLEVGGTAGGYTF
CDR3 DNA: TGTGCCAGCAGCTTAGAGGTCGGAGGCACAGCTGGGGGCTACACCTTC

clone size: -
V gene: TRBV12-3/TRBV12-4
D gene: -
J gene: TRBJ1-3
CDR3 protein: CASSWTDGNTIYF
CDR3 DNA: TGTGCCAGCAGTTGGACAGATGGAAACACCATATATTTT

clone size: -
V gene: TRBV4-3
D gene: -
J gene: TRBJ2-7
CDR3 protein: CASSQDAGSYEQYF
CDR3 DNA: TGCGCCAGCAGCCAAGATGCGGGAAGCTACGAGCAGTACTTC

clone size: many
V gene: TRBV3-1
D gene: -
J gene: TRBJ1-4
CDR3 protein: CASSQVRGSTNEKLFF
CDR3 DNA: TGTGCCAGCAGCCAAGTTCGGGGATCAACTAATGAAAAACTGTTTTTT

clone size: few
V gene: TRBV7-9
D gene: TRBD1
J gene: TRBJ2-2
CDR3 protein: CASSETGANTGELFF
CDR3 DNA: TGTGCCAGCAGCGAAACAGGGGCGAACACCGGGGAGCTGTTTTTT

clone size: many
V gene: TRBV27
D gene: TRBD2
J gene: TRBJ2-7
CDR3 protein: CASSLTSGSPLYEQYF
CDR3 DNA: TGTGCCAGCAGTCTTACTAGCGGGAGCCCCCTTTACGAGCAGTACTTC

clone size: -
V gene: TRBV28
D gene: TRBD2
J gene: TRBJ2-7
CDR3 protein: CASSLKTSGRPYEQYF
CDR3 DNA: TGTGCCAGCAGTTTGAAGACTAGCGGGAGGCCTTACGAGCAGTACTTC